This T cell receptor beta chain was sequenced for a study of cytomegalovirus exposure and HLA in healthy donors. Overall study context: Of all 380 or so donors who were genotyped, under 90% belonged to the Caucasian-associated ancestry cluster.

PCR involved 60 Vbeta and 13 Jbeta primers. Clones were sequenced by immunoSEQ multiplex PCR, and TCRdb holds only the in-frame ones, with some missing. The sample includes more than 150,000 clones, approximately 81% of them seen just once. V was clipped by 3 bases and J by 10 bases, with 7 bases between them. The CDR3 totals 10 residues. CDR1 is DFQATT, CDR2 SNEGSKA, per germline (reference sequence). This chain connects TRBV20-1 to TRBJ2-1; D is unclear. The sample comprised PBMCs. This TCR came from a boy between 2 and 15 years old in good health and CMV-seronegative. The CDR3 nucleotides are TGCAGTGCTAGCTTCGAGGAGCAGTTCTTC. As protein: CSASFEEQFF.